This T cell receptor (beta chain) was obtained from a study of shared clonotypes between healthy human individuals. Background on the study: The cohort had two women and a few men, ages 18 to 49. Study-level results: Larger estimated richness was generally seen in naive subsets than in memory subsets. Enrolling few donors narrowed the genetic and exposure-history diversity that was represented.

Trimming removed 0 bases at V and 6 bases at J, with 9 bases between. The germline CDR1 and CDR2 sequences are SGDLS and YYNGEE. The CDR3 extends over 13 amino acids. Worth noting for this clone: What it binds is not known.

The authors ran the assay at deep level. The table came from immunoSEQ multiplex PCR; TCRdb's copy has only in-frame clones and leaves some out. This table holds around 1.4 million clones, roughly 98.5% found once. The chain carries TRBV9 and TRBJ2-5; the D gene is possibly TRBD2 (5 bases). This TCR came from a man younger than 45 in good health. Sequencing was carried out using naive CD4+ T cells sorted from blood. Subset noted: CD45RA+ positively selected. CDR3 sequence: CASSVDPGKTQYF. As DNA, the CDR3 is TGTGCCAGCAGCGTAGACCCCGGGAAGACCCAGTACTTC.